Sequencing of this T cell receptor beta chain was carried out in a study of glioma-infiltrating T cells after dendritic cell vaccination. The method was immunoSEQ multiplex PCR; TCRdb's version includes in-frame clones alone and lacks a portion of them. The table lists over 90,000 clones, 81% of them singletons. General study points: Survival was not directly related to TCR clonality in these patients.

With regard to this clone: Its antigen is unidentified.

This CDR3 comprises 17 residues. From germline, CDR1 is SGHTA and CDR2 FQGNSA. With V trimmed by 2 bases and J by 3 bases, 9 bases remained unmatched. The sample in question was blood, obtained before dendritic cell vaccination. This TCR was sampled from a human donor with glioblastoma. The chain is built from TRBV7-2 and TRBJ2-1, with 8 bases that match TRBD1. The CDR3 DNA reads as TGTGCCAGCAGCTTATTGTCAGCAGGGGGCATCTACAATGAGCAGTTCTTC. It codes for CASSLLSAGGIYNEQFF.